This note documents a single T cell receptor beta chain sequence. Its antigen is still unknown. At one boundary the junction diverges from the germline segment, which might be a read error. The CDR3 is 16 amino acids. Per the germline V gene, CDR1 is KGHSH and CDR2 is LQKENI. This sample was taken from a study of OX40 agonist ivuxolimab in advanced cancers. Study-wide background: A mean age of about 59 years, range about 23 to 90, was recorded, and over 65% were male. Prior therapy, whether anti-PD-1, anti-PD-L1 or anti-CTLA-4, was allowed, and less than 45% had some. Findings of the study overall: In CD8+ T cells, expanded clones were on average more numerous than in CD4+.

Generated by immunoSEQ multiplex PCR, the TCRdb table keeps only in-frame clones and is missing some. The sample consists of about 60,000 clones, 86% of them appearing once. This TCR derives from an adult with an advanced solid tumor such as melanoma, head and neck, liver or kidney cancer. Sequencing was performed on CD4+ or CD8+ T cells sorted from blood, taken in a trial of the OX40 agonist ivuxolimab. The chain couples TRBV18 to TRBJ2-2, with a weak D call TRBD1 (5 bases). CDR3: CASSPPGRANTGELFF. CDR3 bases: TGTGCCAGCTCGCCACCGGGCAGGGCGAACACCGGGGAGCTGTTTTTT.